This is a list of T cell receptor beta chains from one sample in a study of Ad26.COV2.S vaccination and SARS-CoV-2 variants. The assay was immunoSEQ multiplex PCR, and TCRdb's table has in-frame clones only and misses some. The table has some 350,000 clones, roughly 90% seen once. Sequencing used peripheral blood, obtained in a trial of Ad26.COV2.S vaccine versus placebo. The source is a person aged 18-60 years who received the Ad26.COV2.S COVID-19 vaccine or a placebo. Both conserved end residues are part of each CDR3. Fields, in order: V gene, clone size, D gene, J gene, CDR3 protein, CDR3 DNA. D genes are given only for firm matches. Rows may omit the clone size; those that give it use once, few, many or a size class.

TRBV25-1	-	-	TRBJ1-3	CASSAVRGVSGNTIYF	TGTGCCAGCAGTGCGGTCAGGGGAGTTTCTGGAAACACCATATATTTT
TRBV7-6	-	-	TRBJ1-1	CASSQGFDRKAFF	TGTGCCAGCAGCCAAGGCTTCGACAGGAAAGCTTTCTTT
TRBV4-1	once	TRBD1	TRBJ1-1	CASSQLTGVSTEAFF	TGCGCCAGCAGCCAACTTACAGGGGTAAGCACTGAAGCTTTCTTT
TRBV3-1/TRBV3-2	-	TRBD2	TRBJ2-3	CASSRPERSGGPTDTQYF	TGTGCCAGCAGCCGTCCCGAGCGTAGCGGGGGGCCTACAGATACGCAGTATTTT
TRBV28	-	-	TRBJ1-1	CASRGGQKGTEAFF	TGTGCCAGCAGGGGAGGACAGAAGGGCACTGAAGCTTTCTTT
TRBV2	-	-	TRBJ2-5	CARQGNHQETQYF	TGTGCCCGGCAGGGGAACCACCAAGAGACCCAGTACTTC
TRBV18	-	-	TRBJ2-3	CASSPTLTSTDTQYF	TGTGCCAGCTCACCTACCCTAACTAGCACAGATACGCAGTATTTT
TRBV30	-	-	TRBJ1-4	CAWSEGIGLFF	TGTGCCTGGAGTGAGGGAATAGGACTGTTTTTT
TRBV3-1/TRBV3-2	-	-	TRBJ2-1	CASSWGSLVTNEQFF	TGTGCCAGCAGCTGGGGTTCGCTAGTCACCAATGAGCAGTTCTTC
TRBV4-1	once	-	TRBJ1-5	CASSQEDRNLPQHF	TGCGCCAGCAGCCAAGAGGACCGAAATCTGCCCCAGCATTTT
TRBV4-3	-	-	TRBJ1-2	CASSQDLGYGYTF	TGCGCCAGCAGCCAAGATTTGGGCTATGGCTACACCTTC
TRBV19	-	-	TRBJ1-1	CASSIEWSLGAEAFF	TGTGCCAGTAGTATCGAGTGGAGCCTGGGAGCTGAAGCTTTCTTT
TRBV11-3	-	TRBD1	TRBJ1-3	CASSHRGGIWDTIYF	TGTGCCAGCAGTCACAGGGGAGGCATTTGGGACACCATATATTTT
TRBV12-3/TRBV12-4	-	-	TRBJ1-1	CASSLSTEAFF	TGTGCCAGCAGTTTAAGCACTGAAGCTTTCTTT
TRBV9	-	TRBD1	TRBJ1-1	CASSSRQGTSGSDTEAFF	TGTGCCAGCAGCTCTCGACAGGGGACGTCTGGGTCTGACACTGAAGCTTTCTTT
TRBV7-9	-	TRBD1	TRBJ1-3	CASSPGQGALYTIYF	TGTGCCAGCAGCCCAGGACAGGGGGCTCTCTACACCATATATTTT
TRBV11-3	-	TRBD2	TRBJ2-1	CASSHGTSGTGYNEQFF	TGTGCCAGCAGCCATGGGACTAGCGGGACGGGGTACAATGAGCAGTTCTTC
TRBV25-1	-	-	TRBJ1-1	CASSLGDTEAFF	TGTGCCAGCAGTTTAGGGGACACTGAAGCTTTCTTT
TRBV6-2/TRBV6-3	once	-	TRBJ2-3	CASSRVPLAASTDTQYF	TGTGCCAGCAGCCGCGTCCCACTAGCAGCTAGCACAGATACGCAGTATTTT
TRBV5-1	-	-	TRBJ2-3	CASSLAGGGYTDTQYF	TGCGCCAGCAGCTTGGCCGGAGGAGGATACACAGATACGCAGTATTTT
TRBV6-2/TRBV6-3	-	-	TRBJ2-5	CASGWGETQYF	TGTGCCAGCGGTTGGGGAGAGACCCAGTACTTC
TRBV19	-	TRBD1	TRBJ2-7	CASSIVQGAYEQYF	TGTGCCAGTAGTATAGTACAGGGGGCCTACGAGCAGTACTTC
TRBV27	-	-	TRBJ1-6	CASSLSVHRVRVHSPLHF	TGTGCCAGCAGTTTATCGGTACACAGGGTCCGGGTACACTCACCCCTCCACTTT
TRBV5-5	-	-	TRBJ1-1	CASSSTTEAFF	TGTGCCAGCAGCTCCACCACTGAAGCTTTCTTT
TRBV12-3/TRBV12-4	-	-	TRBJ1-1	CASSLKQGTEAFF	TGTGCCAGCAGTCTAAAACAGGGCACTGAAGCTTTCTTT
TRBV18	-	TRBD1	TRBJ1-2	CASSPLDRGDHNYGYTF	TGTGCCAGCTCACCTTTAGACAGGGGGGACCATAACTATGGCTACACCTTC
TRBV7-2	-	-	TRBJ2-2	CASSVQVGTGELFF	TGTGCCAGCAGCGTCCAGGTTGGGACCGGGGAGCTGTTTTTT
TRBV6-2/TRBV6-3	-	-	TRBJ2-2	CASSQGPLVVGTNTGELFF	TGTGCCAGCAGTCAAGGCCCGCTGGTGGTGGGGACTAACACCGGGGAGCTGTTTTTT